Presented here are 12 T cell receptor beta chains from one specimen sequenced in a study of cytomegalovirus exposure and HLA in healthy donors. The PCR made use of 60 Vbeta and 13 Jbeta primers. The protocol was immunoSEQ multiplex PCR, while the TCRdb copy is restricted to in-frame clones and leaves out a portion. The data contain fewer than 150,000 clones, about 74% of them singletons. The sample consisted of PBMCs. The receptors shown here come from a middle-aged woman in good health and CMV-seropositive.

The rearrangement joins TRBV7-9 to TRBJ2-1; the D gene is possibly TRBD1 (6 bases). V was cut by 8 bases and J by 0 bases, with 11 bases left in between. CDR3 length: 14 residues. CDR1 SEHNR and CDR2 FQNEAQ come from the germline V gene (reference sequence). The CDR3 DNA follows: TGTGCCAGCCACGTAGGGGGCTCCTACAATGAGCAGTTCTTC. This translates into CASHVGGSYNEQFF.

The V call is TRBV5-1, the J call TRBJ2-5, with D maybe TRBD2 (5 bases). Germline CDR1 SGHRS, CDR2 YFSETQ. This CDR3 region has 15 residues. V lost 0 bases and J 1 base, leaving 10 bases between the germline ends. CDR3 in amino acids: CASSLDWTFQETQYF. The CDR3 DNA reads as TGCGCCAGCAGCTTGGACTGGACTTTCCAAGAGACCCAGTACTTC.

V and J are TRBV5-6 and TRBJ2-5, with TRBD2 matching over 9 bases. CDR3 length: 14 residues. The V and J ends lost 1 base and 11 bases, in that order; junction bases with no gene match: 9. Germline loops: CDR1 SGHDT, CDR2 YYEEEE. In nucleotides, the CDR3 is TGTGCCAGCAGCTTGATTGCGGGAGGGCCGGAGCAGTACTTC. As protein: CASSLIAGGPEQYF.

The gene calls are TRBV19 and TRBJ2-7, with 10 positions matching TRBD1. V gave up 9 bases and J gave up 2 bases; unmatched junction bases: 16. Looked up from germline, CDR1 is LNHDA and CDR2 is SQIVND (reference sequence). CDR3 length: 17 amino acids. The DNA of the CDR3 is TGTGCCAGCACTCCCCGGACAGGGGGTTTTGTTGCCTACGAGCAGTACTTC. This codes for CASTPRTGGFVAYEQYF.

The CDR3 sequence: CASRYTSGTYEQYF. The CDR3, as DNA: TGTGCCAGCAGATATACTAGCGGGACCTACGAGCAGTACTTC. The rearrangement links TRBV6-6 to TRBJ2-7; 10 nucleotides align to TRBD2. The CDR3 has 14 amino acids. V shed 6 bases and J 2 bases; nucleotides not matched to a gene: 4. Germline lookup yields CDR1 MNHNY and CDR2 SVGAGI (reference sequence).

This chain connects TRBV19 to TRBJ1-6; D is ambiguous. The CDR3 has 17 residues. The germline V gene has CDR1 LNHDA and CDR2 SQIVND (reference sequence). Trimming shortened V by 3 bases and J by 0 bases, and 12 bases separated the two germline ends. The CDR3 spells CASSMGSSSSYNSPLHF. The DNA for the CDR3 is TGTGCCAGTAGTATGGGCAGTTCGAGCTCCTATAATTCACCCCTCCACTTT. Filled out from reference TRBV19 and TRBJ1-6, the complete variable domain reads DGGITQSPKYLFRKEGQNVTLSCEQNLNHDAMYWYRQDPGQGLRLIYYSQIVNDFQKGDIAEGYSVSREKKESFPLTVTSAQKNPTAFYLCASSMGSSSSYNSPLHFGNGTRLTVT.

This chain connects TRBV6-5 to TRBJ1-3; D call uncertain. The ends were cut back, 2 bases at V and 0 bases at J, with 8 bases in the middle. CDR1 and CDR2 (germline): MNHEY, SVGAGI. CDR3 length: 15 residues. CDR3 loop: CASSYQPGSGNTIYF. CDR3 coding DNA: TGTGCCAGCAGTTACCAGCCGGGCTCTGGAAACACCATATATTTT.

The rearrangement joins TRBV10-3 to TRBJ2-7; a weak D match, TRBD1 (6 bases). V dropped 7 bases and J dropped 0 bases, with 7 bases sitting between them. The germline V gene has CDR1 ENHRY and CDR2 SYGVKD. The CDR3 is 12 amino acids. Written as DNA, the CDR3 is TGTGCCATCACAGGGGACTCCTACGAGCAGTACTTC. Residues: CAITGDSYEQYF.

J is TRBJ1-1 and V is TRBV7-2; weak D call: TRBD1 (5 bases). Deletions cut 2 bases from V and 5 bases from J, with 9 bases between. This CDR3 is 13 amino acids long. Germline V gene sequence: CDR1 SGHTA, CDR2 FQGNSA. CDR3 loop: CASSLNRGTEAFF. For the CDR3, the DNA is TGTGCCAGCAGCTTAAACCGGGGGACTGAAGCTTTCTTT.

CDR3 DNA sequence: TGCGCCAGCAGCCTACTTCAGGGACAGGGGGGGAATTCACCCCTCCACTTT. Translating it yields CASSLLQGQGGNSPLHF. The chain links TRBV4-1 to TRBJ1-6; 11 nucleotides agree with TRBD1. The CDR3 length is 17 residues. Germline V gene data show CDR1 as MGHRA and CDR2 as YSYEKL. The junction had 9 bases not matched to a gene; V was cut back by 4 bases and J by 7 bases.

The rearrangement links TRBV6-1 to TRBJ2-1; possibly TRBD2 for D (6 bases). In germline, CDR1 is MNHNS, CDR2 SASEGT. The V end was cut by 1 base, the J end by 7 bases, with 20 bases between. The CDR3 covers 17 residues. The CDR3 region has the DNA TGTGCCAGCAGTGAAGACGGACGGGCGGGATTAATAAATGAGCAGTTCTTC. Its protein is CASSEDGRAGLINEQFF.

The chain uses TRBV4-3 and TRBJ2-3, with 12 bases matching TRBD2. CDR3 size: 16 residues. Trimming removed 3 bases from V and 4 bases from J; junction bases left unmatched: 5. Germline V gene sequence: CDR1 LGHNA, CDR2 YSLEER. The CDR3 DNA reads TGCGCCAGCAGCCACCTACTAGCGGGAGGTTCAGATACGCAGTATTTT. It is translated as CASSHLLAGGSDTQYF.